These 15 T cell receptor beta chains share one sample of origin, sequenced in a study of response to subunit inactivated influenza vaccine. TCRdb re-analysed the RT-PCR reads in MiXCR, keeping a single row per CDR3 protein. The data contain hundreds of thousands of distinct CDR3 sequences, 12% to 15% of them singletons. Source: PBMCs from blood, taken 14 to 15 days before vaccination. The source of these receptors is a man in his fifties who received an inactivated influenza vaccine.

This clonotype was seen more than once but under ten times. The rearrangement links TRBV7-6 to TRBJ2-7, with TRBD2 matching over 9 bases. V shed 5 bases and J 2 bases; nucleotides not matched to a gene: 10. Germline V gives CDR1 SGHVS, CDR2 FNYEAQ. CDR3 size: 16 residues. The CDR3, as DNA: TGTGCCAGCAGCCCCGGTGGTAGCGGGGGAGCCTACGAGCAGTACTTC. Translation gives CASSPGGSGGAYEQYF.

The V call is TRBV5-1, the J call TRBJ1-4, with a weak D call TRBD1 (5 bases). Germline V gene lookup returns CDR1 SGHRS and CDR2 YFSETQ. The CDR3 extends over 15 amino acids. The ends were cut back, 0 bases at V and 7 bases at J, with 13 bases in the middle. The CDR3 DNA is TGCGCCAGCAGCTTGGGTGGGGGAGGAAGTGAAAAACTGTTTTTT. Translated, it gives CASSLGGGGSEKLFF.

The rearrangement uses TRBV24-1 and TRBJ2-1; 8 positions agree with TRBD2. Germline V gene lookup returns CDR1 KGHDR and CDR2 SFDVKD. The CDR3 runs to 16 residues. V was pared by 0 bases and J by 6 bases, with 6 bases of the junction left unmatched. CDR3 sequence reads: CATSDLGAGAPNEQFF. DNA of the CDR3: TGTGCCACCAGTGATTTGGGAGCGGGAGCACCCAATGAGCAGTTCTTC.

This clonotype was counted only a few times. The V and J genes are TRBV5-5 and TRBJ1-5; D unresolved. V dropped 0 bases and J dropped 0 bases, with 10 bases sitting between them. CDR3 length equals 16 residues. In germline, CDR1 is SGHKS, CDR2 YYEKEE (reference sequence). CDR3 DNA: TGTGCCAGCAGCTTGGCGTCCGGGGTTAGCAATCAGCCCCAGCATTTT. This encodes CASSLASGVSNQPQHF.

The rearrangement uses TRBV20-1 and TRBJ2-7; TRBD2 agrees at 11 bases. The CDR3 has 15 amino acids. J gave up 6 bases and V 0 bases, and 7 bases lay outside the gene matches. The V gene's germline CDR1 is DFQATT and CDR2 SNEGSKA (reference sequence). Written as DNA, the CDR3 is TGCAGTGCTAGAGATTACACTAGCGGGAGTCCCGAGCAGTACTTC. This translates into CSARDYTSGSPEQYF.

CDR3 nucleotides: TGTGCCAGCAGCAAACGGGTGGGACAGCATCAAGAGACCCAGTACTTC. This translates into CASSKRVGQHQETQYF. This rearrangement joins TRBV11-1 to TRBJ2-5; 7 nucleotides match TRBD1. Germline lookup yields CDR1 SGHAT and CDR2 FQDESV (reference sequence). The CDR3 is made up of 16 amino acids. The junction had 11 bases not matched to a gene; V was cut back by 5 bases and J by 2 bases.

This clonotype came up many times. This chain links TRBV4-3 with TRBJ2-7, with a possible D match to TRBD2 (5 bases). V shed 0 bases and J shed 4 bases, with 25 bases lying between them. This CDR3 has 19 amino acids. In germline, CDR1 is LGHNA, CDR2 YSLEER. CDR3 in amino acids: CASSQDQMVVGGLAYEQYF. The CDR3 DNA reads TGCGCCAGCAGCCAAGATCAAATGGTGGTCGGAGGCCTAGCTTACGAGCAGTACTTC.

This clonotype has a handful of counts. The chain employs TRBV6-2 or TRBV6-3 and TRBJ2-2; unclear D gene. CDR1 and CDR2 from the germline V gene are MNHEY and SVGEGT. Trimming removed 2 bases at V and 5 bases at J, with 9 bases between. The CDR3 has 14 residues. The chain's CDR3 is CASSYGVITGELFF. The CDR3, as DNA: TGTGCCAGCAGTTACGGGGTAATTACCGGGGAGCTGTTTTTT.

There are a few counts of this clonotype. This chain connects TRBV20-1 to TRBJ2-1; 11 positions agree with TRBD2. The germline CDR1 and CDR2 sequences are DFQATT and SNEGSKA (reference sequence). Losses at the gene ends were 2 bases for V and 8 bases for J; bases not matched to a gene: 8. The CDR3 runs to 15 residues. The CDR3 nucleotides are TGCAGTGCTAGACTAGCGGGGGGATTAAGCGATGAGCAGTTCTTC. Translation gives CSARLAGGLSDEQFF.

This clonotype was recorded many times. The V call is TRBV18, the J call TRBJ2-7, with a possible D match to TRBD2 (6 bases). V was clipped by 0 bases and J by 7 bases, with 10 bases between them. The CDR3 is made up of 13 amino acids. Germline V gene data show CDR1 as KGHSH and CDR2 as LQKENI. The CDR3 is CASSPPSGVEQYF. CDR3 bases: TGTGCCAGCTCACCACCGTCGGGAGTTGAGCAGTACTTC.

There are a few counts of this clonotype. The gene calls are TRBV6-1 and TRBJ2-1; 8 bases are shared with TRBD2. This CDR3 is 14 amino acids long. Germline assignment: CDR1 MNHNS and CDR2 SASEGT. Losses at the gene ends were 5 bases for V and 6 bases for J; bases not matched to a gene: 6. The CDR3 spells CASSRLAFPNEQFF. The DNA for the CDR3 is TGTGCCAGCAGTAGACTAGCGTTCCCCAATGAGCAGTTCTTC.

The rearrangement uses TRBV5-4 and TRBJ2-1; 9 positions agree with TRBD2. CDR1 and CDR2 (germline): SGHNT, YYREEE (reference sequence). The V segment lost 4 bases and the J segment 4 bases; nucleotides outside the gene matches: 6. This CDR3 has 15 residues. The CDR3 nucleotides are TGTGCCAGCAGCCCATGGACTAGCGCTTACAATGAGCAGTTCTTC. Protein product: CASSPWTSAYNEQFF.

This clonotype showed up just a few times. The chain couples TRBV28 to TRBJ1-1; D gene unclear. The V gene lost 8 bases and the J gene lost 3 bases, with 10 bases spanning the gap. The CDR3 sequence is 12 residues long. Germline loops: CDR1 MDHEN, CDR2 SYDVKM. CDR3 bases: TGTGCCAGCCGGGCGACGGACACTGAAGCTTTCTTT. Translation gives CASRATDTEAFF.

This clonotype was detected many times. V and J are TRBV30 and TRBJ2-1; TRBD1 agrees at 8 bases. V was clipped by 3 bases and J by 4 bases; unmatched bases: 8. Germline V lookup: CDR1 GTSNPN, CDR2 SVGIG (reference sequence). CDR3 size: 15 residues. The CDR3 protein is CAWRATGDGYNEQFF. DNA for the CDR3: TGTGCCTGGAGGGCGACAGGGGACGGATACAATGAGCAGTTCTTC. Combining the CDR3 with reference TRBV30 and TRBJ2-1 gives the whole variable domain SQTIHQWPATLVQPVGSPLSLECTVEGTSNPNLYWYRQAAGRGLQLLFYSVGIGQISSEVPQNLSASRPQDRQFILSSKKLLLSDSGFYLCAWRATGDGYNEQFFGPGTRLTVL.

This clonotype was observed a few times. This chain connects TRBV5-5 to TRBJ1-2; TRBD1 is a possible D gene (5 bases). Trimming stripped 0 bases from V and 4 bases from J, with 7 bases between. CDR1 and CDR2 from the germline V gene are SGHKS and YYEKEE (reference sequence). This CDR3 is built from 13 residues. Here the CDR3 DNA reads TGTGCCAGCAGCTTGGCAGGGCTCTATGGCTACACCTTC. As protein: CASSLAGLYGYTF. Variable domain in full (rest from reference TRBV5-5 and TRBJ1-2): DAGVTQSPTHLIKTRGQQVTLRCSPISGHKSVSWYQQVLGQGPQFIFQYYEKEERGRGNFPDRFSARQFPNYSSELNVNALLLGDSALYLCASSLAGLYGYTFGSGTRLTVV.